Listed below are T cell receptor beta chains from one sample, sequenced in a study of blood T cells in healthy people across ages. TCRdb re-derived calls from the 5' RACE reads in MiXCR, one entry per CDR3 protein. The table has roughly 1,800,000 distinct CDR3 sequences, around 48% seen once. The source material was blood. Receptors originate from a woman in her thirties or forties in good health. CDR3s include the opening cysteine and the closing phenylalanine or tryptophan. Fields, in order: D gene, V gene, clone size, J gene, CDR3 protein, CDR3 DNA. A D gene is named only where the DNA matches it firmly. Clone size is stated in some rows and not others, as once, few, many or a class when expanded.

TRBD1	TRBV7-6	.	TRBJ1-2	CASSSGSNVGTDYGYTF	TGTGCCAGCAGCTCAGGTTCCAACGTAGGGACAGACTATGGCTACACCTTC
.	TRBV29-1	few	TRBJ1-2	CSVQESYGYTF	TGCAGCGTCCAGGAGAGTTATGGCTACACCTTC
.	TRBV4-3	few	TRBJ2-5	CASSQDASGSQYF	TGCGCCAGCAGCCAAGACGCGTCGGGTAGTCAGTACTTC
TRBD2	TRBV6-2/TRBV6-3	once	TRBJ2-5	CASSKASGGMETQYF	TGTGCCAGCAGTAAAGCTAGCGGGGGTATGGAGACCCAGTACTTC
.	TRBV10-3	.	TRBJ1-2	CAISESKSVNYGYTF	TGTGCCATCAGTGAGTCGAAATCCGTTAACTATGGCTACACCTTC
.	TRBV15	.	TRBJ2-5	CATSIYGGLGQETQYF	TGTGCCACCAGCATCTACGGGGGGCTAGGGCAAGAGACCCAGTACTTC
TRBD2	TRBV20-1	.	TRBJ2-3	CRGTTPDTQYF	TGCAGAGGGACTACTCCAGATACGCAGTATTTT
.	TRBV7-2	.	TRBJ2-1	CASSLEIASRRQFF	TGTGCCAGCAGCTTAGAGATAGCATCTAGGCGGCAGTTCTTC
.	TRBV29-1	.	TRBJ2-7	CSVGADNYEQYF	TGCAGCGTTGGGGCTGATAACTACGAGCAGTACTTC
TRBD2	TRBV20-1	.	TRBJ2-1	CSATSPGLAGGFDEQFF	TGCAGTGCTACCTCACCGGGACTAGCAGGGGGGTTCGATGAGCAGTTCTTC
.	TRBV10-3	few	TRBJ2-3	CAISDRGVTDTQYF	TGTGCCATCAGTGATAGAGGGGTCACAGATACGCAGTATTTT
.	TRBV29-1	.	TRBJ1-1	CSDQPPFGTVRPEAFF	TGCAGCGACCAGCCACCATTCGGGACCGTTCGTCCTGAAGCTTTCTTT
.	TRBV2	.	TRBJ1-5	CASRAGQPQHF	TGTGCCAGCAGGGCAGGACAGCCCCAGCATTTT
TRBD1	TRBV9	few	TRBJ2-6	CASNRKGDRGSGANVLTF	TGTGCCAGCAACCGCAAGGGGGACAGGGGGTCTGGGGCCAACGTCCTGACTTTC
.	TRBV21-1	.	TRBJ2-1	CASSIRQFF	TGTGCCAGCAGTATTAGACAGTTCTTC
.	TRBV3-1	few	TRBJ2-5	CASSHLRDSQETQYF	TGTGCCAGCAGCCATTTGAGGGACTCCCAAGAGACCCAGTACTTC
TRBD1	TRBV20-1	.	TRBJ1-6	CSARDGGAGGNSPLHF	TGCAGTGCTAGAGATGGAGGGGCAGGGGGGAATTCACCCCTCCACTTT
.	TRBV20-1	.	TRBJ2-5	CSARDRNSVETQYF	TGCAGTGCTAGAGATCGTAATAGCGTGGAGACCCAGTACTTC
.	TRBV19	.	TRBJ2-1	CASSTPGYNEQFF	TGTGCCAGTAGTACTCCAGGGTACAATGAGCAGTTCTTC
.	TRBV6-5	.	TRBJ1-6	CASSYSAWAGASSPLHF	TGTGCCAGCAGTTACTCGGCGTGGGCCGGCGCGAGTTCACCCCTCCACTTT
TRBD2	TRBV20-1	few	TRBJ2-5	CSARDPRTSGETQYF	TGCAGTGCTAGAGATCCGAGGACTAGCGGAGAGACCCAGTACTTC
TRBD1	TRBV4-1	.	TRBJ1-5	CASSQRDRGNQPQHF	TGCGCCAGCAGCCAGAGGGACAGGGGCAATCAGCCCCAGCATTTT
TRBD1	TRBV6-5	.	TRBJ2-5	CASSRTGSSETQYF	TGTGCCAGCAGCAGGACAGGGTCCTCAGAGACCCAGTACTTC
.	TRBV2	.	TRBJ1-6	CASSEDRQGNSPLHF	TGTGCCAGCAGTGAAGATCGCCAGGGAAATTCACCCCTCCACTTT
.	TRBV6-1	once	TRBJ2-5	CASSQLVETQYF	TGTGCCAGCAGTCAGCTAGTCGAGACCCAGTACTTC
.	TRBV28	.	TRBJ1-5	CASSTSLGHRNQHF	TGTGCCAGCAGTACAAGCCTGGGACACCGAAACCAGCATTTT
.	TRBV4-2	.	TRBJ2-7	CASSQGTGTGSYEQYF	TGTGCCAGCAGCCAGGGTACCGGGACTGGTAGTTACGAGCAGTACTTC
.	TRBV6-1	.	TRBJ1-2	CASSVLNGYTF	TGTGCCAGCAGTGTACTAAATGGCTACACCTTC
TRBD1	TRBV4-1	.	TRBJ2-1	CASSPWDSNEQFF	TGCGCCAGCAGCCCCTGGGACAGCAATGAGCAGTTCTTC
TRBD1	TRBV6-2/TRBV6-3	few	TRBJ1-2	CASSPPGQAVHGYTF	TGTGCCAGCAGTCCACCGGGACAGGCAGTCCATGGCTACACCTTC
.	TRBV29-1	many	TRBJ2-6	CSVEKWAGANVLTF	TGCAGCGTTGAAAAGTGGGCTGGGGCCAACGTCCTGACTTTC
TRBD2	TRBV7-9	many	TRBJ2-3	CASSPSGESTDTQYF	TGCGCCAGCAGCCCTAGCGGGGAAAGCACAGATACGCAGTATTTT
TRBD2	TRBV4-1	.	TRBJ2-7	CASSQSGDYNEQYF	TGCGCCAGCAGCCAGAGCGGGGACTACAATGAGCAGTACTTC
TRBD1	TRBV27	.	TRBJ2-7	CASNVGAGQGVFDEQYF	TGTGCCAGCAACGTAGGAGCGGGACAGGGGGTGTTCGACGAGCAGTACTTC
.	TRBV2	.	TRBJ2-3	CANDRGAPDTQYF	TGTGCCAACGACCGGGGTGCCCCAGATACGCAGTATTTT
TRBD1	TRBV11-2	.	TRBJ1-4	CASSFGTGLEKLFF	TGTGCCAGCAGCTTTGGGACAGGGCTTGAAAAACTGTTTTTT
.	TRBV6-2/TRBV6-3	.	TRBJ1-1	CASISGGRGSMNTEAFF	TGTGCCAGCATTTCCGGGGGAAGGGGCTCGATGAACACTGAAGCTTTCTTT
.	TRBV5-6	.	TRBJ1-2	CASSLVGQPKGSYTF	TGTGCCAGCAGCTTGGTTGGGCAGCCAAAAGGTAGCTACACCTTC
.	TRBV12-3/TRBV12-4	.	TRBJ2-1	CASSYAMLNEQFF	TGTGCCAGCAGCTACGCTATGCTGAATGAGCAGTTCTTC
TRBD2	TRBV5-1	.	TRBJ2-3	CASSLGASGPTDTQYF	TGCGCCAGCAGCTTGGGGGCTAGCGGACCTACAGATACGCAGTATTTT
.	TRBV7-2	few	TRBJ2-7	CASSPDPVLAYEQYF	TGTGCCAGCAGCCCCGACCCCGTTCTCGCCTACGAGCAGTACTTC